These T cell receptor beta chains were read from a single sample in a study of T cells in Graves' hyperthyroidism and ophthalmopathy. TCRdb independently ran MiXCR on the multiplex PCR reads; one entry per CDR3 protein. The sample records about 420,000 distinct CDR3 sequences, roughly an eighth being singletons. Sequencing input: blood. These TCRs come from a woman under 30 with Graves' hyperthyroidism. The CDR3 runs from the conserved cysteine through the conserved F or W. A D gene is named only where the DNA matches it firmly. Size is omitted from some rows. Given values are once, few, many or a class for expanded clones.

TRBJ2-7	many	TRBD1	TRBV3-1	TGTGCCAGCAGCCACCAGGGGGCGGGCTACGAGCAGTACTTC	CASSHQGAGYEQYF
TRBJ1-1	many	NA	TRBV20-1	TGCAGTGCTAGAGAGGAAGGCCGCCTGGTTGTAGTGAACACTGAAGCTTTCTTT	CSAREEGRLVVVNTEAFF
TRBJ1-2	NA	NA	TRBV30	TGTGCCAGGAGTGTAGGGGACGGCTACACCTTC	CARSVGDGYTF
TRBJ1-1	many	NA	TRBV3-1	TGTGCCAGCAGCCAATTTGGAGAAAACACTGAAGCTTTCTTT	CASSQFGENTEAFF
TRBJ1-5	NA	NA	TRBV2	TGTGCCAGCAGGGGCGGACGGGTCGGGGGCAATCAGCCCCAGCATTTT	CASRGGRVGGNQPQHF
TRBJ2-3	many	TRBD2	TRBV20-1	TGCAGTGCTAGTCTTCCCACGACTAGCGGGTCGAGCACAGATACGCAGTATTTT	CSASLPTTSGSSTDTQYF
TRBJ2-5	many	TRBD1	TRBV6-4	TGTGCCAGCAGTCCGACAGGGGAGGAGACCCAGTACTTC	CASSPTGEETQYF
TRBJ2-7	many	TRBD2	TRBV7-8	TGTGCCAGCAGCTCCCAGCGGGAGTCCTACGAGCAGTACTTC	CASSSQRESYEQYF
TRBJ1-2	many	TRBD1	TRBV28	TGTGCCAGCAGCCTGACAGGGTTCGGCACCTTC	CASSLTGFGTF
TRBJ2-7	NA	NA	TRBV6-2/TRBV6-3	TGTGCCAGCAGTTCCCTTGGCGGGCCCATACCCAACGAGCAGTACTTC	CASSSLGGPIPNEQYF
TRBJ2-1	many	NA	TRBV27	TGTGCCAGCAGTTTTCGAGCGACGAGCTCCTACAATGAGCAGTTCTTC	CASSFRATSSYNEQFF
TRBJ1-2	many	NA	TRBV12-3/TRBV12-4	TGTGCCAGCAGTTACCGGGGGGCGCATAACTATGGCTACACCTTC	CASSYRGAHNYGYTF
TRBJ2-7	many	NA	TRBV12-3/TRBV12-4	TGTGCCAGCAGTTTCATCGGGGGAATCTACGAGCAGTACTTC	CASSFIGGIYEQYF